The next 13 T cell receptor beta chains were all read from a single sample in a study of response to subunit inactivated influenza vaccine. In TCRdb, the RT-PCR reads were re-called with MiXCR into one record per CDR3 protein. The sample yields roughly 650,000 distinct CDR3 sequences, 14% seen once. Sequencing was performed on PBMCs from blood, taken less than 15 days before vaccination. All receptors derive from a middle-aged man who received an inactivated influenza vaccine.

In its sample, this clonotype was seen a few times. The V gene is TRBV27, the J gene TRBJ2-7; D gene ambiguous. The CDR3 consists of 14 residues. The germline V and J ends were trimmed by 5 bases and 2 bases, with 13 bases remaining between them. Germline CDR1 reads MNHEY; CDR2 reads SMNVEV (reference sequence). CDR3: CASSQGPLTYEQYF. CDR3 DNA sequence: TGTGCCAGCAGTCAAGGACCCCTCACCTACGAGCAGTACTTC.

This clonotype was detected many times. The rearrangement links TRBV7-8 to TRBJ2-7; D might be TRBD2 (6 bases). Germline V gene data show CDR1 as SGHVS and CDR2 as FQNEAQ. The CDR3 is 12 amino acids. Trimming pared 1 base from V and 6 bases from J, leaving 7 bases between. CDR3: CASSLVEGEQYF. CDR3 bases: TGTGCCAGCAGCTTAGTGGAGGGCGAGCAGTACTTC.

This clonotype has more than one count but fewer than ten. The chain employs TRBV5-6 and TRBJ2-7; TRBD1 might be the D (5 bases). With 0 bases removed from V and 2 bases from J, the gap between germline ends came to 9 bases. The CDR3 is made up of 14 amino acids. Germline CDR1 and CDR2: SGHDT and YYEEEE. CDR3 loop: CASSLVGRAYEQYF. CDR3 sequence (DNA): TGTGCCAGCAGCTTGGTGGGCAGGGCCTACGAGCAGTACTTC.

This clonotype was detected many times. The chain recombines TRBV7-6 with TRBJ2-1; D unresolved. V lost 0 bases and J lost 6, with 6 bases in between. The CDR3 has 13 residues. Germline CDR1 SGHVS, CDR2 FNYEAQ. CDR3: CASSLAHGNEQFF. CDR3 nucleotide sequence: TGTGCCAGCAGCTTAGCGCATGGCAATGAGCAGTTCTTC.

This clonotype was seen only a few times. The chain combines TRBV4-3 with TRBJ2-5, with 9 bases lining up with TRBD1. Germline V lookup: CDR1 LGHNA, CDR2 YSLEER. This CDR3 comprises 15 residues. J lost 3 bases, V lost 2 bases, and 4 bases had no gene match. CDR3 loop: CASSQYDRGEETQYF. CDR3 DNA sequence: TGCGCCAGCAGCCAATATGACAGGGGGGAAGAGACCCAGTACTTC.

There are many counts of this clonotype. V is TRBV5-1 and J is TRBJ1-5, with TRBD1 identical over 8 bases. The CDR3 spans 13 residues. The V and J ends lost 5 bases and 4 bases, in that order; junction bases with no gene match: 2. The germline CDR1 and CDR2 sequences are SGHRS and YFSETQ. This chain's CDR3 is CASRGDRNQPQHF. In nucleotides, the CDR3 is TGCGCCAGCAGGGGGGACAGGAATCAGCCCCAGCATTTT. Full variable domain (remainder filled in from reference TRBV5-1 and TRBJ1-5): KAGVTQTPRYLIKTRGQQVTLSCSPISGHRSVSWYQQTPGQGLQFLFEYFSETQRNKGNFPGRFSGRQFSNSRSEMNVSTLELGDSALYLCASRGDRNQPQHFGDGTRLSIL.

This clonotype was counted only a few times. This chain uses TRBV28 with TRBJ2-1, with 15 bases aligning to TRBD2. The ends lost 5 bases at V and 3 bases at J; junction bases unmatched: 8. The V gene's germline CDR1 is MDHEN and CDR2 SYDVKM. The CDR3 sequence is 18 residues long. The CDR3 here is CASSTGLAGGPGYNEQFF. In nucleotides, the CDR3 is TGTGCCAGCAGTACCGGACTAGCGGGAGGGCCCGGCTACAATGAGCAGTTCTTC.

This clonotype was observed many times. CDR3 loop: CASSVVHNEQFF. The CDR3 DNA reads TGTGCCAGCAGCGTAGTACACAATGAGCAGTTCTTC. V is TRBV9 and J is TRBJ2-1; no reliable D call. Per the germline V gene, CDR1 is SGDLS and CDR2 is YYNGEE. V was trimmed by 0 bases and J by 5 bases, leaving 3 bases between them. CDR3 length: 12 residues.

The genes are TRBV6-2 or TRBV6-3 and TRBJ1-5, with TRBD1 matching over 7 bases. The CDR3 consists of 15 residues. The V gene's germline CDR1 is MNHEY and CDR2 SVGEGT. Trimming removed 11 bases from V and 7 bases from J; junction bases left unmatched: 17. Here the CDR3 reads CAAGAGGIVWQPQHF. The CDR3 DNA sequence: TGTGCCGCCGGGGCAGGGGGAATCGTGTGGCAGCCCCAGCATTTT.

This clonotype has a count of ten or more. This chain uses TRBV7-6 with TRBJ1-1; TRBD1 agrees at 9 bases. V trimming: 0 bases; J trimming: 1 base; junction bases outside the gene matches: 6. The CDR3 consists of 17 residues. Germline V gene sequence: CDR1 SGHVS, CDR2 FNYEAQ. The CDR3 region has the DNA TGTGCCAGCAGCTTAGCTCCTACGGGACAGGGGAACACTGAAGCTTTCTTT. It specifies CASSLAPTGQGNTEAFF.

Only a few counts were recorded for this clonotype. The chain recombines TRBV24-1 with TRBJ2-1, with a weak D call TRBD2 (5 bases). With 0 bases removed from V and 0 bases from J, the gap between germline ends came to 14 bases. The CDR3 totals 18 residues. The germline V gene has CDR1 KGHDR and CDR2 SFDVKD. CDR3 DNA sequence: TGTGCCACCAGTGATTTGAACGGGGATGCCAGCTCCTACAATGAGCAGTTCTTC. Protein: CATSDLNGDASSYNEQFF.

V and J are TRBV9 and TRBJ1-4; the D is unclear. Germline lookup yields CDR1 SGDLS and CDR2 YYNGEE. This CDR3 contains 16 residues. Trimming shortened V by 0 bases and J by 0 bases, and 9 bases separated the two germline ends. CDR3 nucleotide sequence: TGTGCCAGCAGCGTAGGGGCCGGCGCAACTAATGAAAAACTGTTTTTT. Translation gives CASSVGAGATNEKLFF.

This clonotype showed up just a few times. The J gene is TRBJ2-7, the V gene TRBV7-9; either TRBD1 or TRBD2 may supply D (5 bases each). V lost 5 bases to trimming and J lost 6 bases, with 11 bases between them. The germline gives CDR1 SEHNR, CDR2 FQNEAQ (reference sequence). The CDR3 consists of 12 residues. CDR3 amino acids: CASSPGTIEQYF. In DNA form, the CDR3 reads TGTGCCAGCAGCCCGGGGACGATCGAGCAGTACTTC.